This T cell receptor beta chain was retrieved from a study of blood T cell repertoires in COVID-19. This CDR3 is 17 amino acids long. The V end was cut by 0 bases, the J end by 0 bases, with 15 bases between. Germline V CDR1 and CDR2: MDHEN, SYDVKM. Self-reported history from a screening survey and questionnaire set each donor's cohort. Symptom resolution, clearance, or two negative PCRs marked the recovered donors of Cohort 3. Produced via immunoSEQ multiplex PCR; TCRdb's table is partial and in-frame only. The sample lists hundreds of thousands of clones; about 91% were seen once. The gene calls are TRBV28 and TRBJ2-7; D is possibly TRBD2 (5 bases). The TCR originated in a woman aged 40-49 years who had recovered from COVID-19. The sample was PBMCs or T cells enriched from blood (not recorded which). The CDR3 sequence: CASSLWGGGFSSYEQYF. DNA of the CDR3: TGTGCCAGCAGTTTATGGGGCGGCGGGTTTAGCTCCTACGAGCAGTACTTC.